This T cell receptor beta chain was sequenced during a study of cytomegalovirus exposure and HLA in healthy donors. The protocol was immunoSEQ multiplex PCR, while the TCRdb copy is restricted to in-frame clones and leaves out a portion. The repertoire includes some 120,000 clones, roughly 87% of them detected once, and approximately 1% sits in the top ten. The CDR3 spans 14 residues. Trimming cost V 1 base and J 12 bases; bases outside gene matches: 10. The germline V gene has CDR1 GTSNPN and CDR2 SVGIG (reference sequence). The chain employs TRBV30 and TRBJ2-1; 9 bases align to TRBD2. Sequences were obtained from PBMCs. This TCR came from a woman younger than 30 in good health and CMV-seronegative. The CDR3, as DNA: TGTGCCTGGAGTGGTGCGACTAGCGGTTCGGGGCAGTTCTTC. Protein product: CAWSGATSGSGQFF.